The rows below give T cell receptor beta chains drawn from one sample of a study of blood T cell repertoires in COVID-19. Method: immunoSEQ multiplex PCR; TCRdb's copy keeps in-frame clones and lacks some. The sample has some 150,000 clones, about 82% seen once. Sequenced material: peripheral blood. The receptors derive from a woman aged 40 to 50 with active or convalescent COVID-19. The CDR3 runs from the conserved cysteine through the conserved F or W. D genes are given only for firm matches. Size is omitted from some rows. Given values are once, few, many or a class for expanded clones.

V	size	J	D	DNA	CDR3
TRBV28	-	TRBJ1-3	-	TGTGCCAGCAGTCTCCCTTGGAGCTCGCGAAACACCATATATTTT	CASSLPWSSRNTIYF
TRBV10-3	-	TRBJ1-2	-	TGTGCCATCAGTGGAGGGAACTATGGCTACACCTTC	CAISGGNYGYTF
TRBV5-5	-	TRBJ1-5	-	TGTGCCAGCAGCCCGGACAATAGCAATCAGCCCCAGCATTTT	CASSPDNSNQPQHF
TRBV9	-	TRBJ1-2	TRBD1	TGTGCCAGCAGCGTAGAGCAGGGGGCAGGGGGCTACACCTTC	CASSVEQGAGGYTF
TRBV4-1	-	TRBJ1-2	-	TGCGCCAGCAGCCCTACACAGCCACCCTATGGCTACACCTTC	CASSPTQPPYGYTF
TRBV27	-	TRBJ2-7	-	TGTGCCAGCATTGGCCCCGCGGAGGGGATTACCTACGAGCAGTACTTC	CASIGPAEGITYEQYF
TRBV5-1	-	TRBJ1-4	-	TGCGCCAGCAGCTTGCCGGGAAGGGAAAAACTGTTTTTT	CASSLPGREKLFF
TRBV27	-	TRBJ1-5	-	TGTGCCAGCAGTTTAGTTGCAGACCCACTAGATCAGCCCCAGCATTTT	CASSLVADPLDQPQHF
TRBV9	-	TRBJ2-7	TRBD1	TGTGCCAGCAGCCCCCGGGTAGGACAGGGGTCGGGAGAGCAGTACTTC	CASSPRVGQGSGEQYF
TRBV5-1	-	TRBJ1-3	-	TGCGCCAGCACCCGAACGAGGGCCGACTCTGGAAACACCATATATTTT	CASTRTRADSGNTIYF
TRBV30	-	TRBJ1-6	TRBD1	TGTGCCTGGAGTTTAGGGACAGGGGCCTCACCCCTCCACTTT	CAWSLGTGASPLHF
TRBV30	-	TRBJ2-5	-	TGTGCCTGGAGCCTCCCGGGACTTCTGTACCAAGAGACCCAGTACTTC	CAWSLPGLLYQETQYF
TRBV6-2/TRBV6-3	once	TRBJ1-1	-	TGTGCCAGCACCCCCTTGAAACTTGAACTAAACACTGAAGCTTTCTTT	CASTPLKLELNTEAFF
TRBV3-1/TRBV3-2	-	TRBJ2-7	-	TGTGCCAGCAGCCCCCTACGTGGGGGGACCTACGAGCAGTACTTC	CASSPLRGGTYEQYF
TRBV11-2	-	TRBJ1-1	-	TGTGCCAGCAGTCCGGGGGGGGCAGGGAGCACTGAAGCTTTCTTT	CASSPGGAGSTEAFF
TRBV6-2/TRBV6-3	-	TRBJ2-4	-	TGTGCCAGCAGTTGGACGGGGAGCGGAGCCAAAAACATTCAGTACTTC	CASSWTGSGAKNIQYF
TRBV28	-	TRBJ1-1	-	TGTGCCAGCAGTTCCTACCCTAGCCCCAGCACTGAAGCTTTCTTT	CASSSYPSPSTEAFF
TRBV19	-	TRBJ1-5	TRBD1	TGTGCCAGTAGTGTCGGGACAGGGGGCCGCAATCAGCCCCAGCATTTT	CASSVGTGGRNQPQHF
TRBV27	-	TRBJ2-1	TRBD1	TGTGCCAGCAGGACAGGGGCCGACAATGAGCAGTTCTTC	CASRTGADNEQFF
TRBV5-6	-	TRBJ2-3	TRBD2	TGTGCCAGCAGCTTAATGGGAGCGGGGGGGCACTTTGGAAAAGATACGCAGTATTTT	CASSLMGAGGHFGKDTQYF
TRBV19	-	TRBJ1-5	-	TGTGCCAGTAGTGTGGGGCTGTATAGCAATCAGCCCCAGCATTTT	CASSVGLYSNQPQHF
TRBV30	-	TRBJ1-5	TRBD1	TGTGCCTGGAGTATCAAGGGACAGGGCAATCAGCCCCAGCATTTT	CAWSIKGQGNQPQHF
TRBV5-1	once	TRBJ1-5	-	TGCGCCAGCAGCTTGGCCCCGGGGGGCTTGGAGCCCCAGCATTTT	CASSLAPGGLEPQHF
TRBV19	few	TRBJ2-2	-	TGTGCCAGTACTGACCCAGGGGCCGTAAAAGCCGGGGAGCTGTTTTTT	CASTDPGAVKAGELFF
TRBV6-2/TRBV6-3	-	TRBJ2-3	TRBD2	TGTGCCAGCAGTTACTCTAGCGGGGGATTGCCTACGCAGTATTTT	CASSYSSGGLPTQYF
TRBV5-1	-	TRBJ2-1	-	TGCGCCAGCAGGACCGGGGGACGTTTCGACAATGAGCAGTTCTTC	CASRTGGRFDNEQFF
TRBV12-3/TRBV12-4	-	TRBJ1-2	-	TGTGCCAGCAGCCCGCAGGTGGGGCATGGCTACACCTTC	CASSPQVGHGYTF
TRBV7-9	-	TRBJ1-2	-	TGTGCCAGCAGCCGTTCCCAGGGAGGGGAGCTTAACTATGGCTACACCTTC	CASSRSQGGELNYGYTF
TRBV19	-	TRBJ2-3	TRBD2	TGTGCCAGCGGGAGGCTAACCGGGACCTGGGGCACAGATACGCAGTATTTT	CASGRLTGTWGTDTQYF
TRBV2	few	TRBJ1-2	TRBD1	TGTGCCAGCAGCGCCGGGACAGACTATGGCTACACCTTC	CASSAGTDYGYTF
TRBV7-9	-	TRBJ2-4	TRBD2	TGTGCCAGCAGCCTCGGACTAGCGGGAGTAAAGGGCGGCAAAAACATTCAGTACTTC	CASSLGLAGVKGGKNIQYF
TRBV5-4	-	TRBJ1-3	TRBD1	TGTGCCAGCAGCCCCCGCCGGGACAGGTATGGCGGGCCGAACACCATATATTTT	CASSPRRDRYGGPNTIYF
TRBV7-2	few	TRBJ2-7	TRBD2	TGTGCCAGCAGCCGGGGGGCGGGAGGGCCAGACGAGCAGTACTTC	CASSRGAGGPDEQYF
TRBV10-2	-	TRBJ2-7	-	TGCGCCAGCAGTGGCGGGACAGACAAGAACTACGAGCAGTACTTC	CASSGGTDKNYEQYF
TRBV9	once	TRBJ2-3	TRBD2	TGTGCCAGCAGCGTAAGACTAGCGGACCTAGATACGCAGTATTTT	CASSVRLADLDTQYF
TRBV7-6	-	TRBJ2-6	-	TGTGCCAGCAGCCCCCACGGCTCTGGGGCCAACGTCCTGACTTTC	CASSPHGSGANVLTF
TRBV18	once	TRBJ2-3	-	TGTGCCAGCTCACCGTTGCCAAGTGGACTCACAGATACGCAGTATTTT	CASSPLPSGLTDTQYF
TRBV5-4	-	TRBJ2-5	TRBD1	TGTGCCAGCAGCCGGGGACAGGGGGATGAGACCCAGTACTTC	CASSRGQGDETQYF
TRBV14	-	TRBJ1-6	TRBD1	TGTGCCAGCAGCCGACAGGGGGTGCCTTCTAATTCACCCCTCCACTTT	CASSRQGVPSNSPLHF
TRBV6-6	once	TRBJ2-4	-	TGTGCCAGCAGTTACTCTCGGCGGGATTCGGGCATTCAGTACTTC	CASSYSRRDSGIQYF
TRBV5-4	few	TRBJ1-1	TRBD1	TGTGCCAGCAGTAAGACAGGGGTCACTGAAGCTTTCTTT	CASSKTGVTEAFF
TRBV11-3	-	TRBJ2-3	-	TGTGCCAGCAGCTTAAAGCTAAAACCGGATACGCAGTATTTT	CASSLKLKPDTQYF
TRBV7-9	-	TRBJ2-7	TRBD2	TGTGCCAGCAGCCCGCGAGCGGGGGGCTCCTACGAGCAGTACTTC	CASSPRAGGSYEQYF
TRBV7-9	-	TRBJ2-7	-	TGTGCCAGCAGCTTTTCCCAGGTTGGGCAGTACTTC	CASSFSQVGQYF
TRBV6-5	-	TRBJ2-7	TRBD2	TGTGCCAGCACCTCCGGAGCGGGGGGCTCCTACGAGCAGTACTTC	CASTSGAGGSYEQYF
TRBV5-4	-	TRBJ2-7	-	TGTGCCAGCAGCTTGTCGAGCGAGCAGTACTTC	CASSLSSEQYF
TRBV7-9	-	TRBJ1-1	-	TGTGCCAGCAGCCCAGGACTAGAGAACACTGAAGCTTTCTTT	CASSPGLENTEAFF
TRBV2	-	TRBJ1-6	-	TGTGCCAGCCGGAGCTCCTATAATTCACCCCTCCACTTT	CASRSSYNSPLHF
TRBV6-4	-	TRBJ1-1	-	TGTGCCAGCACCCCCGGGAGGAGGAACACTGAAGCTTTCTTT	CASTPGRRNTEAFF
TRBV11-3	-	TRBJ2-6	-	TGTGCCAGCAGCTTCCTACTTTCCTCTGGGGCCAACGTCCTGACTTTC	CASSFLLSSGANVLTF
TRBV7-6	-	TRBJ1-1	-	TGTGCCAGCAGCTTAGACGATCGGGGGGCGGACACTGAAGCTTTCTTT	CASSLDDRGADTEAFF
TRBV28	-	TRBJ2-4	-	TGTGCCAGCAGACCCTTAGGAGAATGGCCCAAAAACATTCAGTACTTC	CASRPLGEWPKNIQYF
TRBV6-4	once	TRBJ2-1	TRBD2	TGTGCCAGCAGCGCGGGACTAGCGGTGCTCAATGAGCAGTTCTTC	CASSAGLAVLNEQFF
TRBV12-5	-	TRBJ2-3	TRBD1	TGTGCTAGTGGCCCCCCCGGGACAGAGAGAAGTCACATCACAGATACGCAGTATTTT	CASGPPGTERSHITDTQYF
TRBV28	-	TRBJ1-4	TRBD1	TGTGCCAGCAGTCCCCGGGACAGGAAGGGTGAAAAACTGTTTTTT	CASSPRDRKGEKLFF
TRBV5-5	-	TRBJ2-3	TRBD2	TGTGCCAGCAGCCGGGGGGCAGATACGCAGTATTTT	CASSRGADTQYF
TRBV11-3	-	TRBJ2-3	TRBD2	TGTGCCAGCAGCGCACTAGCGGGAGGGCCTGGGGATACGCAGTATTTT	CASSALAGGPGDTQYF